These 5 T cell receptor beta chains were sequenced from one sample in a study of blood T cell repertoires in COVID-19. The table came from immunoSEQ multiplex PCR; TCRdb's copy has only in-frame clones and leaves some out. Of over 50,000 clones in the sample, 86% were seen once. Sequencing was done on a sample of peripheral blood. The receptors shown here come from a man older than 75 with acute or convalescent COVID-19.

The chain is built from TRBV27 and TRBJ2-3; weak D call: TRBD2 (7 bases). The ends were cut back, 5 bases at V and 2 bases at J, with 14 bases in the middle. CDR1 is MNHEY, CDR2 SMNVEV, per germline (reference sequence). CDR3 size: 15 residues. The CDR3 spells CASSLAGAPTDTQYF. CDR3 coding DNA: TGTGCCAGCAGTCTGGCGGGGGCTCCCACAGATACGCAGTATTTT.

The chain has TRBV19 and TRBJ2-1, with 11 bases matching TRBD2. The trim removed 6 bases at V and 5 bases at J, leaving 9 bases unmatched. The CDR3 spans 16 residues. Germline assignment: CDR1 LNHDA and CDR2 SQIVND (reference sequence). This chain's CDR3 is CASRPTSGASNNEQFF. The CDR3 bases are TGTGCCAGTAGACCGACTAGCGGGGCCTCAAACAATGAGCAGTTCTTC.

The rearrangement links TRBV3-1 (or the pseudogene TRBV3-2) to TRBJ2-1, with TRBD2 matching over 8 bases. V was clipped by 4 bases and J by 9 bases; unmatched bases: 11. Germline CDR1 and CDR2: LGHDT and YNNKEL (reference sequence). The CDR3 spans 15 residues. The CDR3 sequence: CASSPFPAGVGEQFF. DNA of the CDR3: TGTGCCAGCAGCCCCTTCCCAGCGGGGGTGGGTGAGCAGTTCTTC.

This clone was detected only once. The chain employs TRBV6-1 and TRBJ2-5, with TRBD2 matching 11 bases. Losses at the gene ends were 4 bases for V and 1 base for J; bases not matched to a gene: 5. Germline-derived CDR1 and CDR2 are MNHNS and SASEGT. CDR3 length: 16 residues. The CDR3 sequence is CASSGPGTSGQETQYF. CDR3 nucleotide sequence: TGTGCCAGCAGTGGCCCCGGGACTAGCGGCCAAGAGACCCAGTACTTC.

This clone was seen a few times. The chain combines TRBV5-8 with TRBJ2-1; a possible D gene is TRBD2 (6 bases). This CDR3 contains 17 residues. Trimming stripped 4 bases from V and 3 bases from J, with 20 bases between. Per the germline V gene, CDR1 is SGHTS and CDR2 is YDEGEE. Here the CDR3 reads CASSRTLRGLIYNEQFF. CDR3 nucleotide sequence: TGTGCCAGCAGCCGTACTTTAAGGGGACTGATCTACAATGAGCAGTTCTTC.